The 16 T cell receptor beta chains below all came from one sample that was sequenced in a study of chemoradiotherapy in HPV16-positive cancers. Profiling relied on immunoSEQ multiplex PCR, and the TCRdb table lists in-frame clones only, not all of them. The data hold 3,000 to 3,500 clones, with approximately 80% observed a single time. This sample comprised tumor tissue, obtained from a patient who underwent chemoradiotherapy. Source of these receptors: a human donor with HPV-associated anogenital cancer.

In its sample, this clone was seen a few times. V is TRBV6-5 and J is TRBJ1-1; D gene uncertain. CDR1 MNHEY and CDR2 SVGAGI come from the germline V gene. The ends were cut back, 0 bases at V and 7 bases at J, with 6 bases in the middle. The CDR3 length is 12 residues. The CDR3 nucleotides read TGTGCCAGCAGTTACTCGGGCGTTGAAGCTTTCTTT. Residues: CASSYSGVEAFF.

The chain uses TRBV18 and TRBJ1-1; D not certain. Germline CDR1 and CDR2: KGHSH and LQKENI. V was shortened by 2 bases and J by 4 bases, with 8 bases between the two germline ends. This CDR3 has 13 amino acids. The CDR3 is CASSPDLRTEAFF. CDR3 sequence (DNA): TGTGCCAGCTCACCAGATTTACGCACTGAAGCTTTCTTT.

This clone appeared a single time. In DNA, the CDR3 is TGTGCCAGCAGCCCAGACACAGGGACAGATACGCAGTATTTT. Translating gives CASSPDTGTDTQYF. The gene calls are TRBV7-8 and TRBJ2-3; possible D gene TRBD1, 6 bases. The V end was cut by 5 bases, the J end by 3 bases, with 12 bases between. The CDR3 covers 14 residues. Germline CDR1 SGHVS, CDR2 FQNEAQ. The full variable domain, completed using reference TRBV7-8 and TRBJ2-3, is GAGVSQSPRYKVAKRGQDVALRCDPISGHVSLFWYQQALGQGPEFLTYFQNEAQLDKSGLPSDRFFAERPEGSVSTLKIQRTQQEDSAVYLCASSPDTGTDTQYFGPGTRLTVL.

The rearrangement joins TRBV25-1 to TRBJ1-1; TRBD1 agrees at 7 bases. CDR3 length: 14 residues. CDR1 is MGHDK and CDR2 is SYGVNS in the germline V gene. V was clipped by 5 bases and J by 1 base; unmatched bases: 4. The CDR3 nucleotides are TGTGCCAGCAGTAAAGGGACAGCGAACACTGAAGCTTTCTTT. It translates to CASSKGTANTEAFF. The whole variable domain, filled in from reference TRBV25-1 and TRBJ1-1, reads EADIYQTPRYLVIGTGKKITLECSQTMGHDKMYWYQQDPGMELHLIHYSYGVNSTEKGDLSSESTVSRIRTEHFPLTLESARPSHTSQYLCASSKGTANTEAFFGQGTRLTVV.

The chain recombines TRBV27 with TRBJ2-1, with 12 positions matching TRBD2. The V gene's germline CDR1 is MNHEY and CDR2 SMNVEV (reference sequence). V lost 7 bases, J lost 10 bases, and 8 bases stayed unmatched. The CDR3 is 14 residues long. The CDR3 DNA follows: TGTGCCAGCATGTCTAGCGGGGGGGTTGAGGAGCAGTTCTTC. This codes for CASMSSGGVEEQFF.

Here the CDR3 reads CASSELRGANYGYTF. CDR3 in DNA: TGTGCCAGCAGTGAACTAAGGGGCGCGAACTATGGCTACACCTTC. The chain carries TRBV2 and TRBJ1-2, with D maybe TRBD1 (5 bases). Per the germline V gene, CDR1 is SNHLY and CDR2 is FYNNEI. CDR3 size: 15 residues. The ends were cut back, 2 bases at V and 2 bases at J, with 12 bases in the middle.

V usage is TRBV7-2 and J usage is TRBJ2-1; D remains unclear. The CDR3 consists of 13 residues. In germline, CDR1 is SGHTA, CDR2 FQGNSA. Trimming shortened V by 4 bases and J by 0 bases, and 4 bases separated the two germline ends. The CDR3 region is CASSWSSYNEQFF. The CDR3 DNA follows: TGTGCCAGCAGCTGGAGCTCCTACAATGAGCAGTTCTTC.

The chain carries TRBV7-2 and TRBJ2-7, with D possibly matching TRBD2 (5 bases). V was shortened by 1 base and J by 6 bases, with 13 bases between the two germline ends. The CDR3 extends over 14 amino acids. Per the germline V gene, CDR1 is SGHTA and CDR2 is FQGNSA. CDR3 nucleotides: TGTGCCAGCAGCTTAGGCTCGGGGTCGGGCGAGCAGTACTTC. Translating it yields CASSLGSGSGEQYF.

The CDR3 loop is CAISDQAGVWETQYF. The CDR3 DNA is TGTGCCATCAGTGATCAAGCGGGGGTTTGGGAGACCCAGTACTTC. The chain joins TRBV10-3 to TRBJ2-5, with 8 nucleotides matching TRBD2. The junction had 8 bases not matched to a gene; V was cut back by 3 bases and J by 5 bases. Germline CDR1 and CDR2: ENHRY and SYGVKD. This CDR3 has 15 amino acids.

This clone was seen a few times. This chain connects TRBV19 to TRBJ1-4; perhaps TRBD1 as D (5 bases). The CDR3 covers 17 residues. Per the germline V gene, CDR1 is LNHDA and CDR2 is SQIVND (reference sequence). V lost 4 bases, J lost 0 bases, and 15 bases lay in between. The CDR3 sequence: CASSKGGTGATNEKLFF. CDR3 DNA: TGTGCCAGTAGTAAAGGCGGGACCGGAGCAACTAATGAAAAACTGTTTTTT.

CDR3 in amino acids: CASSLTRESRQEAFF. CDR3 coding DNA: TGTGCCAGCAGCTTAACGAGGGAATCGCGTCAAGAAGCTTTCTTT. The chain recombines TRBV7-3 with TRBJ1-1; D gene unclear. CDR3 length: 15 residues. Per the germline V gene, CDR1 is SGHTA and CDR2 is FQGTGA. Between the trimmed V and J ends, which lost 0 bases and 8 bases, there was a span of 16 bases.

The chain recombines TRBV6-6 with TRBJ1-3, with D unresolved. The germline V and J ends were trimmed by 2 bases and 0 bases, with 11 bases remaining between them. The germline gives CDR1 MNHNY, CDR2 SVGAGI (reference sequence). The CDR3 loop spans 16 amino acids. CDR3 residues: CASSYDGDHSGNTIYF. The CDR3 DNA sequence: TGTGCCAGCAGTTACGACGGGGATCACTCTGGAAACACCATATATTTT.

The rearrangement links TRBV30 to TRBJ1-5; 7 nucleotides line up with TRBD1. Losses at the gene ends were 5 bases for V and 6 bases for J; bases not matched to a gene: 16. CDR1 GTSNPN and CDR2 SVGIG come from the germline V gene (reference sequence). The CDR3 is 16 residues long. The CDR3 here is CAWGSRRGRQGQPQHF. The CDR3 DNA reads as TGTGCCTGGGGCTCGCGGCGCGGTCGACAGGGTCAGCCCCAGCATTTT.

The chain uses TRBV30 and TRBJ1-1; no clear D gene. The V and J ends lost 0 bases and 7 bases respectively, with 12 bases between them. Germline-derived CDR1 and CDR2 are GTSNPN and SVGIG (reference sequence). The CDR3 is 13 amino acids. CDR3 protein: CAWSVNELNEAFF. As DNA, the CDR3 is TGTGCCTGGAGTGTAAACGAGCTCAATGAAGCTTTCTTT.

The genes are TRBV25-1 and TRBJ2-5; TRBD1 matches at 8 bases. The CDR3 sequence is 15 residues long. Per germline, CDR1 MGHDK and CDR2 SYGVNS. The junction had 3 bases not matched to a gene; V was cut back by 2 bases and J by 1 base. The CDR3 DNA reads TGTGCCAGCAGTGAACAGGGGGCCTTCCAAGAGACCCAGTACTTC. It is translated as CASSEQGAFQETQYF.

Only a few counts were recorded for this clone. The rearrangement links TRBV6-5 to TRBJ2-1, with 10 bases fitting TRBD2. Per germline, CDR1 MNHEY and CDR2 SVGAGI. Trimming took 2 bases from V and 4 from J; bases not matched to a gene: 5. The CDR3 is made up of 16 amino acids. Written as DNA, the CDR3 is TGTGCCAGCAGTTACGCTAGCGGGAGACTTTACAATGAGCAGTTCTTC. Its protein product is CASSYASGRLYNEQFF.